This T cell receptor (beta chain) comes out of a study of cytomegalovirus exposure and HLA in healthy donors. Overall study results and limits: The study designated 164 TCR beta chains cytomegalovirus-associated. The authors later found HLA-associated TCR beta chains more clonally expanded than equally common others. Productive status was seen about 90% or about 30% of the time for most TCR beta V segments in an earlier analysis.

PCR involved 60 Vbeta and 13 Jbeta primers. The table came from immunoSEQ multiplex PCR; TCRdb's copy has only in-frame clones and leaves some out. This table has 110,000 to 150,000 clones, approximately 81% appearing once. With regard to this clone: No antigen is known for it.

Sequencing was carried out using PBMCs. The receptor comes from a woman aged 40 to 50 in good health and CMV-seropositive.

The DNA for the CDR3 is TGCAGTGCCCGATTGGGGACAGAAGAGTTCTTC. Translating it yields CSARLGTEEFF. V gene TRBV20-1 combines with J gene TRBJ2-1, with 7 nucleotides matching TRBD1. The CDR3 loop spans 11 amino acids. V gave up 6 bases and J gave up 14 bases; unmatched junction bases: 10. Looked up from germline, CDR1 is DFQATT and CDR2 is SNEGSKA (reference sequence).